The 24 T cell receptor beta chains below all came from one sample that was sequenced in a study of blood T cell repertoires in COVID-19. Clones were sequenced by immunoSEQ multiplex PCR, and TCRdb holds only the in-frame ones, with some missing. The table lists 150,000 to 200,000 clones, around nine tenths of them singletons. The source material was peripheral blood. These receptors were taken from a man aged 50-60 years with acute or convalescent COVID-19.

The J gene is TRBJ1-1, the V gene TRBV7-9; D uncertain. This CDR3 has 15 amino acids. The germline V gene encodes CDR1 SEHNR and CDR2 FQNEAQ (reference sequence). V gave up 3 bases and J gave up 7 bases, with 18 bases separating them. The DNA of the CDR3 is TGTGCCAGCAGCTTTGCCTGGGCCCCCGGGAATGAAGCTTTCTTT. It encodes CASSFAWAPGNEAFF.

The J gene is TRBJ2-5, the V gene TRBV28; maybe TRBD2 (6 bases). The germline V gene has CDR1 MDHEN and CDR2 SYDVKM. Trimming left V 7 bases short and J 0 bases short, with 9 bases between. The CDR3 consists of 13 residues. CDR3 DNA sequence: TGTGCCAGCAACCGGGACTACCAAGAGACCCAGTACTTC. Its translation is CASNRDYQETQYF.

V gene TRBV7-9 combines with J gene TRBJ2-2; unclear D gene. V was cut by 5 bases and J by 6 bases, with 10 bases left in between. Germline CDR1 reads SEHNR; CDR2 reads FQNEAQ (reference sequence). CDR3 length: 13 residues. As DNA, the CDR3 is TGTGCCAGCAGCCTTCTAGTGGCCGGGGAGCTGTTTTTT. Its translation: CASSLLVAGELFF.

This clone was observed once. The chain combines TRBV28 with TRBJ1-4, with D tentatively TRBD1 (5 bases). The germline gives CDR1 MDHEN, CDR2 SYDVKM. V was pared by 3 bases and J by 6 bases, with 11 bases between. The CDR3 loop spans 14 amino acids. CDR3 region: CASSLSGKDEKLFF. In nucleotides, the CDR3 is TGTGCCAGCAGTTTGTCAGGGAAAGATGAAAAACTGTTTTTT.

This clone was found a few times. V and J are TRBV28 and TRBJ2-1; the D is unclear. Trimming shortened V by 4 bases and J by 4 bases, and 2 bases separated the two germline ends. Germline V gene data show CDR1 as MDHEN and CDR2 as SYDVKM. The CDR3 consists of 11 residues. Here the CDR3 DNA reads TGTGCCAGCAGTTCGTACAATGAGCAGTTCTTC. It translates to CASSSYNEQFF. Full variable domain (missing parts from reference TRBV28 and TRBJ2-1): DVKVTQSSRYLVKRTGEKVFLECVQDMDHENMFWYRQDPGLGLRLIYFSYDVKMKEKGDIPEGYSVSREKKERFSLILESASTNQTSMYLCASSSYNEQFFGPGTRLTVL.

The chain recombines TRBV7-9 with TRBJ1-3, with D hard to call. The CDR3 has 12 residues. Germline values: CDR1 SEHNR, CDR2 FQNEAQ (reference sequence). V lost 5 bases, J lost 4 bases, and 6 bases lay in between. CDR3 in DNA: TGTGCCAGCAGCAAACGGGGAAACACCATATATTTT. This encodes CASSKRGNTIYF.

The chain carries TRBV18 and TRBJ2-7, with TRBD1 identical over 8 bases. This CDR3 is 14 amino acids long. CDR1 is KGHSH, CDR2 LQKENI, per germline. Losses at the gene ends were 3 bases for V and 5 bases for J; bases not matched to a gene: 6. The DNA of the CDR3 is TGTGCCAGCTCACCGGGGACAGGTCGGGACGAGCAGTACGTC. It codes for CASSPGTGRDEQYV.

V usage is TRBV25-1 and J usage is TRBJ2-2; D is uncertain. The germline gives CDR1 MGHDK, CDR2 SYGVNS. V was pared by 3 bases and J by 6 bases, with 11 bases between. The CDR3 totals 14 residues. CDR3 in DNA: TGTGCCAGCAGTGAGCCCCTTCTACCCGGGGAGCTGTTTTTT. Amino acids: CASSEPLLPGELFF.

This clone was seen only once. The CDR3 bases are TGTGCCAGCCAATTAGCGGGTATAGGCACAGATACGCAGTATTTT. It is translated as CASQLAGIGTDTQYF. The chain is built from TRBV28 and TRBJ2-3, with 7 nucleotides matching TRBD2. V trimming: 8 bases; J trimming: 1 base; junction bases outside the gene matches: 9. Germline assignment: CDR1 MDHEN and CDR2 SYDVKM. The CDR3 is 15 amino acids. Combining the CDR3 with reference TRBV28 and TRBJ2-3 gives the whole variable domain DVKVTQSSRYLVKRTGEKVFLECVQDMDHENMFWYRQDPGLGLRLIYFSYDVKMKEKGDIPEGYSVSREKKERFSLILESASTNQTSMYLCASQLAGIGTDTQYFGPGTRLTVL.

The gene calls are TRBV5-1 and TRBJ1-1; 7 bases agree with TRBD1. Germline lookup yields CDR1 SGHRS and CDR2 YFSETQ. The CDR3 has 15 residues. V lost 4 bases and J lost 2; bases outside the gene matches: 8. The chain's CDR3 is CASSISGTANTEAFF. DNA of the CDR3: TGCGCCAGCAGCATCTCCGGGACAGCTAACACTGAAGCTTTCTTT.

CDR3 nucleotide sequence: TGTGCCAGCAGCTTAGAAGGACACGAGAATCAGCCCCAGCATTTT. It yields the protein CASSLEGHENQPQHF. The chain recombines TRBV7-2 with TRBJ1-5, with a possible D match to TRBD1 (5 bases). This CDR3 has 15 amino acids. Germline CDR1 SGHTA, CDR2 FQGNSA. V lost 1 base and J lost 4, with 11 bases in between.

J is TRBJ1-3 and V is TRBV2; D is uncertain. V lost 0 bases, J lost 13 bases, and 13 bases lay in between. CDR3 size: 13 residues. Germline V lookup: CDR1 SNHLY, CDR2 FYNNEI. The CDR3 loop is CASSEAEGYFIYF. DNA of the CDR3: TGTGCCAGCAGTGAAGCGGAGGGCTACTTTATATATTTT.

DNA for the CDR3: TGTGCCAGCAGCTATAGGGGGTCGGACAGGGAAGTTCACGAGCAGTACGTC. Its translation is CASSYRGSDREVHEQYV. The rearrangement joins TRBV7-4 to TRBJ2-7; 8 nucleotides line up with TRBD1. Germline CDR1 is SGHVT and CDR2 is SQSDAQ. CDR3 length: 17 amino acids. With 4 bases clipped from V and 5 bases from J, the junction kept 16 bases outside the gene matches.

The chain carries TRBV6-2 or TRBV6-3 and TRBJ1-5; 8 bases align to TRBD1. The CDR3 has 15 residues. V shed 4 bases, J shed 6 bases, and the junction held 8 bases outside the gene matches. Germline V gene data show CDR1 as MNHEY and CDR2 as SVGEGT. The chain's CDR3 is CASSSPDRVVQPQHF. DNA of the CDR3: TGTGCCAGCAGTTCCCCGGACAGGGTGGTTCAGCCCCAGCATTTT.

The J gene is TRBJ1-1, the V gene TRBV30; maybe TRBD1 (5 bases). The CDR3 extends over 14 amino acids. Germline V gene lookup returns CDR1 GTSNPN and CDR2 SVGIG (reference sequence). The ends were cut back, 4 bases at V and 3 bases at J, with 15 bases in the middle. As DNA, the CDR3 is TGTGCCTGGACGTGGGGGAGGGGTGACACTGAAGCTTTCTTT. It codes for CAWTWGRGDTEAFF. Drawing the rest from reference TRBV30 and TRBJ1-1, the complete variable domain is SQTIHQWPATLVQPVGSPLSLECTVEGTSNPNLYWYRQAAGRGLQLLFYSVGIGQISSEVPQNLSASRPQDRQFILSSKKLLLSDSGFYLCAWTWGRGDTEAFFGQGTRLTVV.

The rearrangement joins TRBV7-9 to TRBJ2-3; TRBD1 is a possible D gene (6 bases). Germline V gene lookup returns CDR1 SEHNR and CDR2 FQNEAQ (reference sequence). Trimming cost V 5 bases and J 9 bases, with 27 bases left between them. The CDR3 covers 17 residues. This chain's CDR3 is CASSPGLRTAVTGTQYF. CDR3 nucleotide sequence: TGTGCCAGCAGCCCCGGACTTCGGACAGCCGTCACGGGCACGCAGTATTTT. The complete variable domain, with remaining parts taken from reference TRBV7-9 and TRBJ2-3, reads DTGVSQNPRHKITKRGQNVTFRCDPISEHNRLYWYRQTLGQGPEFLTYFQNEAQLEKSRLLSDRFSAERPKGSFSTLEIQRTEQGDSAMYLCASSPGLRTAVTGTQYFGPGTRLTVL.

The chain carries TRBV18 and TRBJ2-7, with TRBD1 matching over 7 bases. V lost 1 base and J lost 3; bases outside the gene matches: 3. Germline V lookup: CDR1 KGHSH, CDR2 LQKENI. This CDR3 is built from 14 residues. The chain's CDR3 is CASSPQGAGYEQYV. The CDR3 nucleotides read TGTGCCAGCTCACCACAGGGGGCTGGCTACGAGCAGTACGTC.

The chain is built from TRBV7-2 and TRBJ2-5; perhaps TRBD2 as D (6 bases). CDR1 and CDR2 (germline): SGHTA, FQGNSA. The CDR3 extends over 17 amino acids. With 5 bases removed from V and 5 bases from J, the gap between germline ends came to 24 bases. The CDR3 nucleotides are TGTGCCAGCAGCGTCTTCCCCCGCGGCCCGGCGGGGGAGACCCAGTACTTC. It codes for CASSVFPRGPAGETQYF.

The chain combines TRBV5-4 with TRBJ1-6, with 9 positions matching TRBD1. After removal of 0 bases from V and 9 bases from J, the junction contained 1 base not matched to a gene. The germline gives CDR1 SGHNT, CDR2 YYREEE (reference sequence). This CDR3 has 14 residues. The CDR3 region is CASSLGDRVSPLHF. The CDR3 coding sequence is TGTGCCAGCAGCTTGGGGGACAGGGTTTCACCCCTCCACTTT.

V and J are TRBV9 and TRBJ2-1; the match to TRBD2 covers 9 bases. The CDR3 runs 17 residues. The V and J ends lost 0 bases and 8 bases, in that order; junction bases with no gene match: 12. Germline-derived CDR1 and CDR2 are SGDLS and YYNGEE. The CDR3 sequence: CASSVADSGGPGDEQFF. CDR3 bases: TGTGCCAGCAGCGTAGCGGATAGCGGGGGACCCGGGGATGAGCAGTTCTTC.

The genes are TRBV6-5 and TRBJ1-5; 7 bases map to TRBD1. Germline assignment: CDR1 MNHEY and CDR2 SVGAGI. V lost 6 bases to trimming and J lost 2 bases; unmatched junction nucleotides: 4. The CDR3 is 14 amino acids. CDR3 coding DNA: TGTGCCAGCAGCGCTGACAGGGGCAATCAGCCCCAGCATTTT. Residues: CASSADRGNQPQHF.

The CDR3 is CASSPNTGAYEQYV. The DNA for the CDR3 is TGTGCCAGCTCACCGAATACGGGGGCCTACGAGCAGTACGTC. The genes are TRBV18 and TRBJ2-7; possibly TRBD2 for D (6 bases). CDR1 is KGHSH and CDR2 is LQKENI in the germline V gene. V was clipped by 3 bases and J by 2 bases, with 11 bases between them. The CDR3 runs to 14 residues.

This clone was detected only a few times. J is TRBJ1-5 and V is TRBV10-1; 10 bases fit TRBD1. The CDR3 length is 15 residues. CDR1 and CDR2 from the germline V gene are WNHNN and SYGVQD (reference sequence). V gave up 10 bases and J gave up 7 bases; unmatched junction bases: 13. Here the CDR3 reads CAKGQGTGGSQPQHF. The DNA for the CDR3 is TGCGCCAAGGGACAGGGGACGGGTGGTAGCCAGCCCCAGCATTTT.

The rearrangement joins TRBV30 to TRBJ1-3; 7 positions match TRBD1. V was clipped by 4 bases and J by 3 bases; unmatched bases: 0. Germline V gene sequence: CDR1 GTSNPN, CDR2 SVGIG (reference sequence). The CDR3 is 12 residues long. The CDR3 is CAWTGGGNTIYF. DNA for the CDR3: TGTGCCTGGACAGGGGGTGGAAACACCATATATTTT.